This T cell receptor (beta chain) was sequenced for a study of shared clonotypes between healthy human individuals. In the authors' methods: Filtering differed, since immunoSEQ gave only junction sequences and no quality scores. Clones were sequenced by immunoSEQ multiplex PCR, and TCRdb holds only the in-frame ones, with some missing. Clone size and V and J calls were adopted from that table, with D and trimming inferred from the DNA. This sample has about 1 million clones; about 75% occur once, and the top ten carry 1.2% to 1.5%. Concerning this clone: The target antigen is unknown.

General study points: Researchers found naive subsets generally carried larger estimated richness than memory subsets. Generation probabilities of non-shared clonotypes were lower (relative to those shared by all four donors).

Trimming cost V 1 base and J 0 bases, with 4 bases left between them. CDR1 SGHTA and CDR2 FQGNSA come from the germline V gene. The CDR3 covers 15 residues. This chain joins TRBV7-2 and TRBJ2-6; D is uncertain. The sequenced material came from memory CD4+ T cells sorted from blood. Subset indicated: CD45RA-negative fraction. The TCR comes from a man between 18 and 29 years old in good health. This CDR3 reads CASSLEYSGANVLTF. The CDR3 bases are TGTGCCAGCAGCTTAGAATACTCTGGGGCCAACGTCCTGACTTTC.